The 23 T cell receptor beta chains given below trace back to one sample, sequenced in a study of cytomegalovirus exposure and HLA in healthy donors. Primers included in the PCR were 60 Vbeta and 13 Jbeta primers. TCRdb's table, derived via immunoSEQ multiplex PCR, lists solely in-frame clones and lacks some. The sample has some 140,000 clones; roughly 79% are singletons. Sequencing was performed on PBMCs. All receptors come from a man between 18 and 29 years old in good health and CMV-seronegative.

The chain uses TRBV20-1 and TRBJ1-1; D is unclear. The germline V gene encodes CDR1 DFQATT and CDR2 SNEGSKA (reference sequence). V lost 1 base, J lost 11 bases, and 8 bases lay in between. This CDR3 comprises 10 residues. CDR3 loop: CSARAAGAFF. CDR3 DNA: TGCAGTGCTAGAGCCGCCGGGGCTTTCTTT.

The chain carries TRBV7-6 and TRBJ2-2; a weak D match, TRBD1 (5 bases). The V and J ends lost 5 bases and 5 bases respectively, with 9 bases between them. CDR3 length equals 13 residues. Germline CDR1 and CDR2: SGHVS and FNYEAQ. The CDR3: CASSPTETGELFF. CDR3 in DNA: TGTGCCAGCAGCCCGACAGAGACCGGGGAGCTGTTTTTT.

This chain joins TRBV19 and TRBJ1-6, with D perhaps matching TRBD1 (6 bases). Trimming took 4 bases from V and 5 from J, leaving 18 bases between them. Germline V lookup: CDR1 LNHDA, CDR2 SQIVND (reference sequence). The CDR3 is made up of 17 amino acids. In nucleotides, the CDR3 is TGTGCCAGTAGTAGTGGGATGGGGGCGACCCATAATTCACCCCTCCACTTT. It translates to CASSSGMGATHNSPLHF.

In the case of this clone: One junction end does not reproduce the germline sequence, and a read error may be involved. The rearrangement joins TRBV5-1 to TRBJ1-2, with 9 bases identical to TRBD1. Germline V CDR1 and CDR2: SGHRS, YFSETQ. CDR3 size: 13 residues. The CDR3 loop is CASSFSSGQGVSF. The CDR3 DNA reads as TGCGCCAGCAGCTTTTCATCGGGACAGGGTGTGAGCTTC.

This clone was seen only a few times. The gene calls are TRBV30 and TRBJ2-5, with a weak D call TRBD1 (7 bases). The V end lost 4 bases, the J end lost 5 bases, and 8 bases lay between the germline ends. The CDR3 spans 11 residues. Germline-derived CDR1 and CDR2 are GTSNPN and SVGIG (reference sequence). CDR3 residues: CAWTGGETQYF. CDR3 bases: TGTGCCTGGACAGGGGGGGAGACCCAGTACTTC.

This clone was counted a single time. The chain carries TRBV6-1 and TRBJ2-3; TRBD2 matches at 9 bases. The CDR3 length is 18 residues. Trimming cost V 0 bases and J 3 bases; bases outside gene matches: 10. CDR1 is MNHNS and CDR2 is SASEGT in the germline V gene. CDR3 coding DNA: TGTGCCAGCAGTGAAGCGGGATTCGGCGGGGGGGGGACAGATACGCAGTATTTT. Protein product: CASSEAGFGGGGTDTQYF.

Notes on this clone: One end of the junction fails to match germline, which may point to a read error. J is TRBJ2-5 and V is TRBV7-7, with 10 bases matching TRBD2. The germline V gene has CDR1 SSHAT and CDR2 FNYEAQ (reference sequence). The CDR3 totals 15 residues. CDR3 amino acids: CASSLGLAAQETQYF. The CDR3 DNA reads TGTGCTAGCAGCTTAGGACTAGCGGCTCAAGAGACCCAGTACTTC.

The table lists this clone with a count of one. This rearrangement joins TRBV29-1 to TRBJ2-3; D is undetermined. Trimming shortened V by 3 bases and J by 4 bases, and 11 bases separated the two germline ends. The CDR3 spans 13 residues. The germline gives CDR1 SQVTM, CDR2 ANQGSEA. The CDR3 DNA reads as TGCAGCGTTGATGCTCTGGGCCCAGATACGCAGTATTTT. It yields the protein CSVDALGPDTQYF.

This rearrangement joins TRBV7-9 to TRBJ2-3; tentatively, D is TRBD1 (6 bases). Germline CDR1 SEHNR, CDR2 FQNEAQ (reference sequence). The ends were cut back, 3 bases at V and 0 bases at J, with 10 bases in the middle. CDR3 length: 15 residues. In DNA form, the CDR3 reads TGTGCCAGCAGCTTTGGGGGCGCTAGCACAGATACGCAGTATTTT. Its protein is CASSFGGASTDTQYF.

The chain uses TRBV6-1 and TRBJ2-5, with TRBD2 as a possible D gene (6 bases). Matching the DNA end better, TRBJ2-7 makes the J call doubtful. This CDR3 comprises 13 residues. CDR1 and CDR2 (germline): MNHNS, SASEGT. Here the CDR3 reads CASSEGDFYEQYF. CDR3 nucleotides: TGTGCCAGCAGTGAAGGGGACTTCTACGAGCAGTACTTC.

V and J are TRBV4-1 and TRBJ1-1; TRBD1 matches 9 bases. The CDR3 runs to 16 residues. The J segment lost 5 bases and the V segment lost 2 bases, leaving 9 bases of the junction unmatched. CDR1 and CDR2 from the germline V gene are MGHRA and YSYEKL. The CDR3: CASSQPPGQGITEAFF. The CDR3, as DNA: TGCGCCAGCAGCCAACCACCTGGACAGGGGATTACTGAAGCTTTCTTT.

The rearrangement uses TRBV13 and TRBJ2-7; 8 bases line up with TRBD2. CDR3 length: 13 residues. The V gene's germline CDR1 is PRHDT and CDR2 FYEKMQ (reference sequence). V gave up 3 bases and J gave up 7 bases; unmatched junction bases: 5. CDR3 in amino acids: CASSFRLAGEQYV. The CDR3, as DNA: TGTGCCAGCAGCTTTCGGCTAGCGGGTGAGCAGTACGTC.

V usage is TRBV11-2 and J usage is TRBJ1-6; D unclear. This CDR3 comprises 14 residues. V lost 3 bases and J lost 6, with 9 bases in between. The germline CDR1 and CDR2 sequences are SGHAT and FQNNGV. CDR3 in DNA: TGTGCCAGCAGCTTCGATGGCCGTAATTCACCCCTCCACTTT. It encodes CASSFDGRNSPLHF.

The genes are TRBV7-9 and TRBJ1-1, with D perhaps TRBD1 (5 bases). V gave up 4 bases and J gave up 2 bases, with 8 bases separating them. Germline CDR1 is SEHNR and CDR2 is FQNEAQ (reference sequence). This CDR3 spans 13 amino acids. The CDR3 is CASSSGGNTEAFF. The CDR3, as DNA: TGTGCCAGCAGCTCCGGGGGAAACACTGAAGCTTTCTTT.

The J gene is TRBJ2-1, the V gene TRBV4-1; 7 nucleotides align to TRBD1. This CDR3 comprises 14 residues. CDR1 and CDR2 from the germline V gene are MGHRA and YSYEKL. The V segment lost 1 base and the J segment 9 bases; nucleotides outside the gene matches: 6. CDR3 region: CASSQVEGAGEQFF. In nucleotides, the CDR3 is TGCGCCAGCAGCCAAGTAGAGGGGGCCGGTGAGCAGTTCTTC.

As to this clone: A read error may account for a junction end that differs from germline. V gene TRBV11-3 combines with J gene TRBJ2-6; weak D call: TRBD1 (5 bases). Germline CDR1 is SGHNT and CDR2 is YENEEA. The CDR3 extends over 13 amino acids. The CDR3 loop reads CASGVSGANGLTF. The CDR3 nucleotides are TGTGCCAGCGGCGTCTCTGGGGCCAACGGCCTGACTTTC.

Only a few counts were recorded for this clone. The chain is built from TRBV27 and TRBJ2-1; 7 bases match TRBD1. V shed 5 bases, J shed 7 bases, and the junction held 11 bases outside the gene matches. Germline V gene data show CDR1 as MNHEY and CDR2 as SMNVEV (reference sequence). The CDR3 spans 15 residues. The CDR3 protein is CASSLTDRLLNEQFF. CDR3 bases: TGTGCCAGCAGTCTCACGGACAGGCTGTTAAATGAGCAGTTCTTC.

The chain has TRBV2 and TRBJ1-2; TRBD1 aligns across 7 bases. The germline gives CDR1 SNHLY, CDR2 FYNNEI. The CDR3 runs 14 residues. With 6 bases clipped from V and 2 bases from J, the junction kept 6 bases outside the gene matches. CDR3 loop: CASRRSGQNYGYTF. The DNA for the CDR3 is TGTGCCAGCAGACGCTCGGGACAGAACTATGGCTACACCTTC. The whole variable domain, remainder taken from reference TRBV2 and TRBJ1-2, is EPEVTQTPSHQVTQMGQEVILRCVPISNHLYFYWYRQILGQKVEFLVSFYNNEISEKSEIFDDQFSVERPDGSNFTLKIRSTKLEDSAMYFCASRRSGQNYGYTFGSGTRLTVV.

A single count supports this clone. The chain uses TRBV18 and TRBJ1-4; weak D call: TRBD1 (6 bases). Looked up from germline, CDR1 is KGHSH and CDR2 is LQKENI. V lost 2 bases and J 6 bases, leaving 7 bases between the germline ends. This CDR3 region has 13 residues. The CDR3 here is CASSPYRDEKLFF. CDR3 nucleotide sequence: TGTGCCAGCTCACCATACAGGGATGAAAAACTGTTTTTT.

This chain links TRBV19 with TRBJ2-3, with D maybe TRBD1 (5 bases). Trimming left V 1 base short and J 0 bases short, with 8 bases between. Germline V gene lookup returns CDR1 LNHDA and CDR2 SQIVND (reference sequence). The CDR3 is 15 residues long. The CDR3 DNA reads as TGTGCCAGTAGTATAGGGCAGGGTAGCACAGATACGCAGTATTTT. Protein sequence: CASSIGQGSTDTQYF.

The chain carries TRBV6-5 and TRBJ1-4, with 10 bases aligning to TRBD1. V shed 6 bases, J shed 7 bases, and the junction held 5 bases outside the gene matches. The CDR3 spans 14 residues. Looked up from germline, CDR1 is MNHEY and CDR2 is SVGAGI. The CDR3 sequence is CASRRTGGSEKLFF. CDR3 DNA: TGTGCCAGCAGAAGGACAGGGGGTAGTGAAAAACTGTTTTTT.

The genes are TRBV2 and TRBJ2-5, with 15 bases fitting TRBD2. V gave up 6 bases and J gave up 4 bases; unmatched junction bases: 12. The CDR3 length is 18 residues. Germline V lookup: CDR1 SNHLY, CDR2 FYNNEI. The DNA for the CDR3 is TGTGCCAGCAGGACCAGGACTAGCGGGGGGGCCGGGGGAGAGACCCAGTACTTC. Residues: CASRTRTSGGAGGETQYF.

CDR3 amino acids: CASSGPGWNNEQFF. The CDR3 region has the DNA TGCGCCAGCAGTGGCCCAGGGTGGAACAATGAGCAGTTCTTC. The chain carries TRBV10-2 and TRBJ2-1; a possible D gene is TRBD1 (5 bases). The germline V gene encodes CDR1 WSHSY and CDR2 SAAADI. V lost 4 bases to trimming and J lost 5 bases, with 12 bases between them. The CDR3 spans 14 residues.